Listed below are T cell receptor beta chains from one sample, sequenced in a study of spatial heterogeneity in lung cancer. Via MiXCR, TCRdb re-called the 5' RACE reads, giving one row per CDR3 protein. The table includes around 29,000 distinct CDR3 sequences, about 10% detected once. Sequencing used PBMCs, obtained at follow-up. The origin of the receptors is a female donor with early-stage non-small cell lung cancer. The CDR3 runs from the conserved cysteine through the conserved F or W. D genes are given only for firm matches. Clone size, where shown, is once, few, many, or a class for clones that have expanded.

TRBJ2-7	TRBV13	.	.	TGTGCCAGCAGCTTTCGGGCCTACGAGCAGTACTTC	CASSFRAYEQYF
TRBJ2-7	TRBV28	few	TRBD1	TGTGCCAGCAGTTCCGCCGGGACAGGGACCTACGAGCAGTACTTC	CASSSAGTGTYEQYF
TRBJ2-3	TRBV5-1	many	.	TGCGCCAGCAGCTTGGGGGGGCGGTCAGATACGCAGTATTTT	CASSLGGRSDTQYF
TRBJ2-7	TRBV3-1	many	.	TGTGCCAGCAGCCAATCCCCGGGAGTCGAGGTGCAGTACTTC	CASSQSPGVEVQYF
TRBJ2-1	TRBV6-2/TRBV6-3	few	.	TGTGCCAGCAGTTACGACGAAACCCACAATGAGCAGTTCTTC	CASSYDETHNEQFF
TRBJ1-2	TRBV7-2	many	.	TGTGCCAGCAGCTTAGCCCTCAAGGACGTGGGACATGGCTACACCTTC	CASSLALKDVGHGYTF
TRBJ2-1	TRBV7-3	few	.	TGTGCCAGCAGCCTTCTAGGGGGTGAGCAGTTCTTC	CASSLLGGEQFF
TRBJ2-3	TRBV7-2	.	.	TGTGCCAGCAGCTCGTGGGGGGATACGCAGTATTTT	CASSSWGDTQYF
TRBJ1-1	TRBV6-6	few	.	TGTGCCAGCACGCTACCCGGGGGGGCTGAAGCTTTCTTT	CASTLPGGAEAFF
TRBJ2-3	TRBV5-1	many	.	TGCGCCAGCAGCTTGGTTCTTCTCACAGATACGCAGTATTTT	CASSLVLLTDTQYF
TRBJ2-1	TRBV29-1	many	.	TGCAGCGCCAATGACAGACCCAATGAGCAGTTCTTC	CSANDRPNEQFF
TRBJ2-5	TRBV4-3	many	TRBD2	TGCGCCAGCAGCCAAGCCCCGGGACTAGCGGAGACCCAGTACTTC	CASSQAPGLAETQYF
TRBJ2-7	TRBV4-1	medium-sized	TRBD1	TGCGCCAGCAGCCTAGGACAGGGGGTCGGCGAGCAGTACTTC	CASSLGQGVGEQYF
TRBJ2-1	TRBV15	many	.	TGTGCCACCAGCAGAGAGACTTGGGGGCCCCAAGAGCAGTTCTTC	CATSRETWGPQEQFF
TRBJ2-5	TRBV5-1	many	.	TGCGCCAGCAGCTCGGGACAAGCGGGGGAGACCCAGTACTTC	CASSSGQAGETQYF
TRBJ1-6	TRBV7-8	.	.	TGTGCCAGCAGCTATAGAGCGTACTTGGATTCACCCCTCCACTTT	CASSYRAYLDSPLHF
TRBJ2-2	TRBV6-2/TRBV6-3	.	.	TGTGCCAGCAATTACGGCTCCGGGGAGCTGTTTTTT	CASNYGSGELFF
TRBJ2-5	TRBV7-8	once	TRBD2	TGTGCCAGCAGCAAAGGACTAGCGGGGGGAGTGGAGACCCAGTACTTC	CASSKGLAGGVETQYF
TRBJ2-2	TRBV10-3	few	.	TGTGCCCTGGGAGCGGGTGACACCGGGGAGCTGTTTTTT	CALGAGDTGELFF
TRBJ2-7	TRBV20-1	few	TRBD2	TGCAGTGCAGCGGGGGATTCCTACGAGCAGTACTTC	CSAAGDSYEQYF
TRBJ1-6	TRBV5-6	.	.	TGTGCCAGCAGCTTGGTGGCGTCACCCCTCCACTTT	CASSLVASPLHF
TRBJ1-2	TRBV20-1	few	.	TGCAGTGCTTTACTCGGTCTCGGCTATGGCTACACCTTC	CSALLGLGYGYTF
TRBJ2-5	TRBV7-8	many	.	TGTGCCAGCAGCTGGTCTAGCTTAGGAGAGACCCAGTACTTC	CASSWSSLGETQYF
TRBJ1-1	TRBV27	many	.	TGTGCCAGCAGTTTAGGAGAGAACACTGAAGCTTTCTTT	CASSLGENTEAFF
TRBJ2-2	TRBV11-2	.	.	TGTGCCAGCAGCCCAGGACAGACCGGGGAGCTGTTTTTT	CASSPGQTGELFF
TRBJ1-3	TRBV3-1	many	.	TGTGCCAGCAGCCAAGATCGAACGGGCTCTGGAAACACCATATATTTT	CASSQDRTGSGNTIYF
TRBJ1-5	TRBV6-2/TRBV6-3	few	.	TGTGCCAGCACCACCGCCGGGCCCCAGCATTTT	CASTTAGPQHF
TRBJ2-7	TRBV5-1	many	.	TGCGCCAGCAGCTTGCCGGGAAGCGGGCCCTCCTACGAGCAGTACTTC	CASSLPGSGPSYEQYF
TRBJ2-7	TRBV6-5	once	.	TGTGCCAGCAGTTACGTGGCAGGCTACGAGCAGTACTTC	CASSYVAGYEQYF
TRBJ2-1	TRBV7-6	.	.	TGTGCCAGCAGCTTACCTCGGGCAGGGGAGAAGTACAATGAGCAGTTCTTC	CASSLPRAGEKYNEQFF
TRBJ2-2	TRBV7-9	many	.	TGTGCCAGCAGCTTAGACCCCACGGCCGGGGAGCTGTTTTTT	CASSLDPTAGELFF
TRBJ2-2	TRBV20-1	few	.	TGCAGTGCTCGGAAAGAGGGGACCGGGGAGCTGTTTTTT	CSARKEGTGELFF
TRBJ2-1	TRBV10-3	few	TRBD1	TGTGCCATCAGTGAGAGACAGGGGGCTATTGAGCAGTTCTTC	CAISERQGAIEQFF
TRBJ1-2	TRBV29-1	many	.	TGCAGCGTTGGACAGCATGGCTATGGCTACACCTTC	CSVGQHGYGYTF
TRBJ1-2	TRBV5-1	many	.	TGCGCCAGCAGCTCGGAAGGCGCATCTGGCTACACCTTC	CASSSEGASGYTF
TRBJ2-6	TRBV11-2	medium-sized	.	TGTGCCAGCAGGACCCTTCGAGGCCGCTCTGGGGCCAACGTCCTGACTTTC	CASRTLRGRSGANVLTF
TRBJ2-7	TRBV29-1	few	.	TGCAGCGTGTCTGGGGTAACGGACGAGCAGTACTTC	CSVSGVTDEQYF